These 15 T cell receptor beta chains originate from one sample sequenced in a study of early T cells in non-severe SARS-CoV-2 infection. TCRdb recomputed calls from the 5' RACE reads with MiXCR, one row per CDR3 protein. Found here are 50,000 to 65,000 distinct CDR3 sequences, less than 20% of them singletons; the top ten hold almost 9%. The sequenced sample was whole blood, obtained at baseline. The receptor source for this set is an adult who was a healthcare worker with PCR-confirmed SARS-CoV-2 infection or an uninfected control (not recorded which).

V and J are TRBV6-1 and TRBJ2-3; D possibly corresponds to TRBD2 (6 bases). V lost 7 bases, J lost 2 bases, and 16 bases lay in between. The CDR3 length is 15 residues. CDR1 MNHNS and CDR2 SASEGT come from the germline V gene. The CDR3 loop reads CASKPEGLTTDTQYF. The CDR3 coding sequence is TGTGCCAGCAAGCCGGAGGGTTTGACCACAGATACGCAGTATTTT.

The chain is built from TRBV29-1 and TRBJ2-7; possibly TRBD2 for D (5 bases). The CDR3 is made up of 12 amino acids. The V gene lost 3 bases and the J gene lost 2 bases, with 8 bases spanning the gap. Germline V gives CDR1 SQVTM, CDR2 ANQGSEA. The chain's CDR3 is CSVDEGTYEQYF. In DNA, the CDR3 is TGCAGCGTTGACGAGGGCACCTACGAGCAGTACTTC.

This clonotype was recorded a few times. The chain carries TRBV10-2 and TRBJ1-3, with 11 bases fitting TRBD1. The V gene end was trimmed by 6 bases and the J gene end by 2 bases; junction bases not matched to a gene: 12. The CDR3 consists of 18 residues. Germline V gene data show CDR1 as WSHSY and CDR2 as SAAADI. The CDR3 sequence is CASRAGTGGFEPGNTIYF. Here the CDR3 DNA reads TGCGCCAGCAGGGCCGGGACAGGGGGTTTCGAGCCTGGAAACACCATATATTTT.

The chain is built from TRBV20-1 and TRBJ1-6; D remains unclear. CDR3 length: 14 amino acids. Germline loops: CDR1 DFQATT, CDR2 SNEGSKA (reference sequence). V lost 1 base, J lost 0 bases, and 4 bases lay in between. The CDR3 here is CSARVSSYNSPLHF. The CDR3 nucleotides read TGCAGTGCTAGAGTCAGCTCCTATAATTCACCCCTCCACTTT.

The chain recombines TRBV20-1 with TRBJ2-7, with no clear D. Germline V gene data show CDR1 as DFQATT and CDR2 as SNEGSKA (reference sequence). The CDR3 has 11 amino acids. Between the trimmed V and J ends, which lost 1 base and 3 bases, there was a span of 4 bases. In nucleotides, the CDR3 is TGCAGTGCTAGAGTCCACTACGAGCAGTACTTC. Translating it yields CSARVHYEQYF.

This chain uses TRBV27 with TRBJ2-5; a possible D gene is TRBD1 (6 bases). The CDR3 has 15 residues. The germline V and J ends were trimmed by 5 bases and 0 bases, with 13 bases remaining between them. CDR1 is MNHEY and CDR2 is SMNVEV in the germline V gene (reference sequence). The CDR3 coding sequence is TGTGCCAGCAGTCCCCAGGGGACGTACCAAGAGACCCAGTACTTC. This codes for CASSPQGTYQETQYF.

This clonotype was picked up a small number of times. This rearrangement joins TRBV6-6 to TRBJ2-7, with TRBD2 identical over 9 bases. CDR1 is MNHNY, CDR2 SVGAGI, per germline (reference sequence). The CDR3 loop spans 19 amino acids. The J segment lost 0 bases and the V segment lost 2 bases, leaving 14 bases of the junction unmatched. In nucleotides, the CDR3 is TGTGCCAGCAGTTACAGGGGGCGCAAGACTAGCGGCTTCTCCTACGAGCAGTACTTC. This translates into CASSYRGRKTSGFSYEQYF.

This clonotype was observed a few times. The V and J genes are TRBV5-1 and TRBJ2-1; 9 nucleotides align to TRBD2. The CDR3 loop spans 16 amino acids. CDR1 is SGHRS and CDR2 is YFSETQ in the germline V gene. V trimming: 0 bases; J trimming: 7 bases; junction bases outside the gene matches: 8. The CDR3 here is CASSLAPRGGANEQFF. The CDR3 DNA reads TGCGCCAGCAGCTTGGCCCCGCGGGGGGGCGCGAATGAGCAGTTCTTC. Drawing the rest from reference TRBV5-1 and TRBJ2-1, the complete variable domain is KAGVTQTPRYLIKTRGQQVTLSCSPISGHRSVSWYQQTPGQGLQFLFEYFSETQRNKGNFPGRFSGRQFSNSRSEMNVSTLELGDSALYLCASSLAPRGGANEQFFGPGTRLTVL.

This clonotype showed up just a few times. The chain joins TRBV11-3 to TRBJ1-1; 11 positions agree with TRBD1. V dropped 5 bases and J dropped 3; count of bases not matched to a gene: 5. Germline-derived CDR1 and CDR2 are SGHNT and YENEEA. This CDR3 has 15 residues. The CDR3 reads CASSPGQGAYTEAFF. CDR3 sequence (DNA): TGTGCCAGCAGCCCTGGACAGGGGGCCTACACTGAAGCTTTCTTT.

The chain couples TRBV12-3 or TRBV12-4 to TRBJ1-1, with D hard to call. CDR3 length equals 13 residues. The V end lost 4 bases, the J end lost 1 base, and 7 bases lay between the germline ends. As DNA, the CDR3 is TGTGCCAGCAGTTCTCAGCCGAACACTGAAGCTTTCTTT. Translation: CASSSQPNTEAFF.

The genes are TRBV6-2 or TRBV6-3 and TRBJ1-6; 9 nucleotides agree with TRBD1. CDR3 size: 13 residues. V dropped 6 bases and J dropped 9; count of bases not matched to a gene: 3. CDR1 is MNHEY, CDR2 SVGEGT, per germline. The CDR3 nucleotides read TGTGCCAGCAGGCCGACAGGGGGTTCACCCCTCCACTTT. Its translation is CASRPTGGSPLHF.

This rearrangement joins TRBV5-6 to TRBJ2-1; D is unclear. The length of the CDR3 is 15 residues. Trimming removed 1 base at V and 3 bases at J, with 11 bases between. The germline gives CDR1 SGHDT, CDR2 YYEEEE. The chain's CDR3 is CASSLRRSIYNEQFF. The CDR3 DNA reads TGTGCCAGCAGCTTGCGCAGGTCTATCTACAATGAGCAGTTCTTC. Filled out from reference TRBV5-6 and TRBJ2-1, the complete variable domain reads DAGVTQSPTHLIKTRGQQVTLRCSPKSGHDTVSWYQQALGQGPQFIFQYYEEEERQRGNFPDRFSGHQFPNYSSELNVNALLLGDSALYLCASSLRRSIYNEQFFGPGTRLTVL.

This clonotype was counted between two and nine times. The chain recombines TRBV28 with TRBJ1-5; possibly TRBD1 for D (6 bases). The germline V and J ends were trimmed by 6 bases and 4 bases, with 10 bases remaining between them. The CDR3 has 13 amino acids. Germline assignment: CDR1 MDHEN and CDR2 SYDVKM. For the CDR3, the DNA is TGTGCCAGCAGCCTGGACAGTAATCAGCCCCAGCATTTT. Translating it yields CASSLDSNQPQHF.

This clonotype turned up a few times. J is TRBJ2-5 and V is TRBV7-8, with D hard to call. Germline loops: CDR1 SGHVS, CDR2 FQNEAQ. The ends were cut back, 1 base at V and 5 bases at J, with 5 bases in the middle. This CDR3 has 12 amino acids. The CDR3 bases are TGTGCCAGCAGCTTAGACTCGGAGACCCAGTACTTC. It yields the protein CASSLDSETQYF.

The V gene is TRBV10-2, the J gene TRBJ2-1; possible D gene TRBD2, 6 bases. The CDR3 runs to 11 residues. The V gene's germline CDR1 is WSHSY and CDR2 SAAADI. V lost 8 bases and J lost 8, with 10 bases in between. As DNA, the CDR3 is TGCGCCAGCGGGGGGAACGATGAGCAGTTCTTC. It encodes CASGGNDEQFF.